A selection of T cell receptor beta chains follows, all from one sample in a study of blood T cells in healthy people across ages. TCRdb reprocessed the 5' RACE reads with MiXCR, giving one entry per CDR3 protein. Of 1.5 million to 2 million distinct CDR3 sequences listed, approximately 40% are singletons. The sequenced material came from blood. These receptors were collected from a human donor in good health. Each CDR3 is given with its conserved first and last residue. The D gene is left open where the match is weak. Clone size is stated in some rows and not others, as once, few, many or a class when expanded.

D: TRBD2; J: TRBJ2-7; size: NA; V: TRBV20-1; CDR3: CSAQSPLAGNSYEQYF; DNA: TGCAGTGCTCAGAGTCCCCTAGCGGGTAATTCCTACGAGCAGTACTTC
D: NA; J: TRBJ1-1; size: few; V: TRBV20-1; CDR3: CSARANTEAFF; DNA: TGCAGTGCTAGAGCAAACACTGAAGCTTTCTTT
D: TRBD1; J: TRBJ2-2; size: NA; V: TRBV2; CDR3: CASSSHDRGPTGELFF; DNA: TGTGCCAGCAGTTCACACGACAGGGGACCCACCGGGGAGCTGTTTTTT
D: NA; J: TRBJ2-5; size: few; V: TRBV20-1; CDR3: CSALIRQTQYF; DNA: TGCAGTGCCCTGATACGGCAGACCCAGTACTTC
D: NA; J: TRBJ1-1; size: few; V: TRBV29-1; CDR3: CSVGQMNTEAFF; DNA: TGCAGCGTCGGACAGATGAACACTGAAGCTTTCTTT
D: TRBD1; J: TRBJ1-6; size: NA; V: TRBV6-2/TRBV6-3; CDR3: CASSGQGTLAPLHF; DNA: TGTGCCAGCAGCGGACAGGGGACGTTGGCACCCCTCCACTTT
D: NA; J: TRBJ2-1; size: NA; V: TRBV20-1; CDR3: CSASTGGEQEQFF; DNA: TGCAGTGCTAGTACAGGTGGTGAACAAGAGCAGTTCTTC
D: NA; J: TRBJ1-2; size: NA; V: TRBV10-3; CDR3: CAISAGTAGVHHGYTF; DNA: TGTGCCATCAGTGCCGGGACCGCAGGGGTCCATCATGGCTACACCTTC
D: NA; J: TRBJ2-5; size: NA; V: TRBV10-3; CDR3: CAISATIQETQYF; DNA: TGTGCCATCAGTGCCACTATCCAAGAGACCCAGTACTTC
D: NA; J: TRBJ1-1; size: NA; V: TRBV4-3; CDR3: CASSPWIAQNTEAFF; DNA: TGCGCCAGCAGCCCGTGGATAGCTCAAAACACTGAAGCTTTCTTT
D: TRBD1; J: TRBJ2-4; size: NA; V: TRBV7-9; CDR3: CASKGTGAPLAKNIQYF; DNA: TGTGCCAGCAAGGGGACAGGGGCCCCCTTAGCCAAAAACATTCAGTACTTC
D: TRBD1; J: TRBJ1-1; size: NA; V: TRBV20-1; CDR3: CSAERDRATEAFF; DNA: TGCAGTGCTGAAAGGGACAGAGCCACTGAAGCTTTCTTT
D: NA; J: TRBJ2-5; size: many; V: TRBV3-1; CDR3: CASSARGGETQYF; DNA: TGTGCCAGCAGCGCCAGGGGAGGAGAGACCCAGTACTTC
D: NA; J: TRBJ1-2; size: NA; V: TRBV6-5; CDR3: CASSSVGNGYTF; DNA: TGTGCCAGCAGTTCAGTTGGCAATGGCTACACCTTC
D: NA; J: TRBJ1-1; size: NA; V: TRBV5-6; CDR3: CASSLVIANTEAFF; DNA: TGTGCCAGCAGCTTGGTAATAGCGAACACTGAAGCTTTCTTT
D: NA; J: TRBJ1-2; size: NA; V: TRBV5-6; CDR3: CASSLVGDHYGYTF; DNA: TGTGCCAGCAGCTTGGTCGGGGATCACTATGGCTACACCTTC
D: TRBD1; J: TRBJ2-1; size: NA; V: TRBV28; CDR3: CASSLVSGTGYSEQFF; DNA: TGTGCCAGCAGTCTCGTCTCCGGGACAGGGTACAGTGAGCAGTTCTTC
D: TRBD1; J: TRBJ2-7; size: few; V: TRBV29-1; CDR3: CSVAGQGPYEQYF; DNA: TGCAGCGTTGCCGGACAGGGCCCCTACGAGCAGTACTTC
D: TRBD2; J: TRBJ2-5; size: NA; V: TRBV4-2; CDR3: CASSQDWTSGGRETQYF; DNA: TGTGCCAGCAGCCAAGATTGGACTAGCGGGGGTCGGGAGACCCAGTACTTC
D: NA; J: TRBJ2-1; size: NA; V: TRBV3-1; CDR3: CASSPLGQRSSSYNEQFF; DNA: TGTGCCAGCAGCCCTCTTGGACAGAGATCAAGCTCCTACAATGAGCAGTTCTTC
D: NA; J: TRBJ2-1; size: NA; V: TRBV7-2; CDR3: CASSLVTRDTEFF; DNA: TGTGCCAGCAGCTTAGTGACACGGGACACAGAGTTCTTC
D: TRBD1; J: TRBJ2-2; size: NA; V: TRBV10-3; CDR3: CATSPDRGTGELFF; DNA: TGTGCCACCTCGCCGGACAGGGGAACCGGGGAGCTGTTTTTT
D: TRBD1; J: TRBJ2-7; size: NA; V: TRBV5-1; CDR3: CASSSTGQDEQYF; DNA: TGCGCCAGCAGCTCTACGGGACAGGACGAGCAGTACTTC
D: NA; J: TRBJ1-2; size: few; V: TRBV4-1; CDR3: CASSQDDRVNYGYTF; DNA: TGCGCCAGCAGCCAAGATGACAGAGTTAACTATGGCTACACCTTC
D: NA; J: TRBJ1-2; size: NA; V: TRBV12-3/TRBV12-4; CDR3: CASSFATIYGYTF; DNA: TGTGCCAGCAGTTTCGCGACCATCTATGGCTACACCTTC
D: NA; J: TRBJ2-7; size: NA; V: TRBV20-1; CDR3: CSARGSWEDYQYF; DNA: TGCAGTGCTAGAGGGTCATGGGAGGACTACCAGTACTTC
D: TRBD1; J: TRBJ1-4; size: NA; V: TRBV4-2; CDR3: CASSQAGTGYEKLFF; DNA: TGTGCCAGCAGCCAAGCCGGGACAGGGTACGAAAAACTGTTTTTT
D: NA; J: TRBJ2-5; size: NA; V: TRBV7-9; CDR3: CASSLNPRTQYF; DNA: TGTGCCAGCAGCTTAAACCCCAGGACCCAGTACTTC
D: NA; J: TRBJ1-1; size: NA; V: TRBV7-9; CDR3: CASSPSDGRNTEAFF; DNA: TGTGCCAGCAGCCCCTCGGACGGTCGGAACACTGAAGCTTTCTTT
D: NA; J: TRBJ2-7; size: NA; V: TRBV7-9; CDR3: CASSSQDNQPTYEQYF; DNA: TGTGCCAGCAGTTCTCAGGACAATCAACCAACCTACGAGCAGTACTTC
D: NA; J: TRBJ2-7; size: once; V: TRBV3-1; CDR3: CASGYGTQTYEQYF; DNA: TGTGCCAGCGGTTATGGGACACAGACCTACGAGCAGTACTTC
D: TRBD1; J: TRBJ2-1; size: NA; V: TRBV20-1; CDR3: CSAESRDRVSGEQFF; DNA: TGCAGTGCCGAGAGCCGGGACAGGGTCTCGGGTGAGCAGTTCTTC
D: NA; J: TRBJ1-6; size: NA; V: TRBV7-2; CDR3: CASSLASALGSPLHF; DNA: TGTGCCAGCAGCTTAGCGTCGGCCCTGGGCTCACCCCTCCACTTT
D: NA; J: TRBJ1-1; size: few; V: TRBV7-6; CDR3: CASSPPDPIDAFF; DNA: TGTGCCAGCAGCCCCCCCGACCCTATAGATGCTTTCTTT
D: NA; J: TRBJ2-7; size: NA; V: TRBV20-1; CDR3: CSASTRGFQGEQYF; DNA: TGCAGTGCTAGTACGAGGGGCTTTCAGGGCGAGCAGTACTTC
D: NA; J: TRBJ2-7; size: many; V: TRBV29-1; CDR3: CSVTQEDTSYEQYF; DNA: TGCAGCGTTACCCAAGAGGACACATCCTACGAGCAGTACTTC
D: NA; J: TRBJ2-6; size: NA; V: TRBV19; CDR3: CASSIASQTASGANVLTF; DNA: TGTGCCAGTAGTATAGCCAGCCAAACCGCGTCTGGGGCCAACGTCCTGACTTTC
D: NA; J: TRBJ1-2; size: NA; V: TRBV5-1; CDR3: CASSPATNLFYGYTF; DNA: TGCGCCAGCAGCCCGGCGACAAACCTCTTCTATGGCTACACCTTC
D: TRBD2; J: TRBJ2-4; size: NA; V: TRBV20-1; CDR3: CSARERDSGGIQYF; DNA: TGCAGTGCTAGAGAGCGGGATTCGGGGGGCATTCAGTACTTC
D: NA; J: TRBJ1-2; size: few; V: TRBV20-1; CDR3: CSAYGSLYGYTF; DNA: TGCAGTGCTTACGGGAGTCTCTATGGCTACACCTTC
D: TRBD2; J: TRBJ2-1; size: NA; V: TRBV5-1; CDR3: CASSLALSGEIYNEQFF; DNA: TGCGCCAGCAGCTTGGCCTTAAGCGGGGAGATCTACAATGAGCAGTTCTTC
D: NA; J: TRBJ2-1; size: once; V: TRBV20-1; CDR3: CNARTVYNEQFF; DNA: TGCAATGCAAGGACAGTCTACAATGAGCAGTTCTTC
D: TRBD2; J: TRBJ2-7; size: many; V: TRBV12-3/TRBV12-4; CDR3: CASSSTSRNFYEQYF; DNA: TGTGCCAGCAGCTCGACTAGCAGGAATTTTTACGAGCAGTACTTC
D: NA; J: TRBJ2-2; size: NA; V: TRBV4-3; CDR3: CASSQDRLLTGELFF; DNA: TGCGCCAGCAGCCAAGATCGGCTACTCACCGGGGAGCTGTTTTTT
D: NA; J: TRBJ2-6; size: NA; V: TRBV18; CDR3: CASSPRATSGANVLTF; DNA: TGTGCCAGCTCACCACGGGCAACCTCTGGGGCCAACGTCCTGACTTTC
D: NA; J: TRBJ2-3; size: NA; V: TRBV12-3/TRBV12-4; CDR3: CASSFDPRTDTQYF; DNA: TGTGCCAGCAGTTTTGACCCCCGCACAGATACGCAGTATTTT
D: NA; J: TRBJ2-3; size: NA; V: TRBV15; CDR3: CATWDTTSTDTQYF; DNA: TGTGCCACCTGGGATACGACTAGCACAGATACGCAGTATTTT
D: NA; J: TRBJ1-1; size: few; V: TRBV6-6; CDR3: CASSLGGSMNTEAFF; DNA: TGTGCCAGCAGTTTGGGGGGATCCATGAACACTGAAGCTTTCTTT
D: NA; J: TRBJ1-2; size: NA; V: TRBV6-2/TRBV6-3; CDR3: CASSTTRNGANYGYTF; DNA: TGTGCCAGCAGTACAACAAGGAACGGGGCTAACTATGGCTACACCTTC
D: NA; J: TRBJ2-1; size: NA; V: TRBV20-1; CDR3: CSAPRGGPNEQFF; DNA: TGCAGTGCGCCTAGGGGGGGCCCCAATGAGCAGTTCTTC
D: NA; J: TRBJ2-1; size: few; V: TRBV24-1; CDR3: CATSDRLTRINNEQFF; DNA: TGTGCCACCAGTGACCGACTTACTAGAATAAATAATGAGCAGTTCTTC
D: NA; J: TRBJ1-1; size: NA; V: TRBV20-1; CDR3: CSADAGPQGTEAFF; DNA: TGCAGTGCAGATGCCGGGCCGCAGGGGACTGAAGCTTTCTTT
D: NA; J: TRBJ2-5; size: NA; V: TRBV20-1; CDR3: CSANSGSPETQYF; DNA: TGCAGTGCCAACTCAGGGTCCCCAGAGACCCAGTACTTC
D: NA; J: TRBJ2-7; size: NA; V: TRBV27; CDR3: CASSARQGMGGEQYF; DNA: TGTGCCAGCAGTGCCAGACAGGGTATGGGGGGCGAGCAGTACTTC
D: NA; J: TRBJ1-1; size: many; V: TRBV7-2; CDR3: CASSPPGPEAFF; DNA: TGTGCCAGCAGCCCCCCGGGACCTGAAGCTTTCTTT
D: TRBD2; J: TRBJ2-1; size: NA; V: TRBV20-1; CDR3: CSAGTSGTYYNEQFF; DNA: TGCAGTGCCGGGACTAGCGGGACCTACTACAATGAGCAGTTCTTC
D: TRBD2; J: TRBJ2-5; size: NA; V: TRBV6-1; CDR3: CASTRWLAGAQETQYF; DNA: TGTGCCAGCACACGGTGGCTAGCGGGGGCCCAAGAGACCCAGTACTTC
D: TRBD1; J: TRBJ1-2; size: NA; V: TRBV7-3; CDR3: CTSSLTGQSFYGYTF; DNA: TGTACCAGCAGCTTAACGGGACAGTCGTTTTATGGCTACACCTTC
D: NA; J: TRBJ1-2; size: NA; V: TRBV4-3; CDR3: CASSQEEGRYGYTF; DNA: TGCGCCAGCAGCCAAGAGGAAGGGCGCTATGGCTACACCTTC